The present T cell receptor (beta chain) was sequenced within a study of cytomegalovirus exposure and HLA in healthy donors. Overall study results and limits: A previous analysis found most TCR beta V segments productive roughly 87% or roughly 30% of the time. Sequences of the TCR beta chain were said to predict the HLA-A and HLA-B alleles of most subjects accurately. TCR beta chains numbering about 160 were designated cytomegalovirus-associated.

PCR amplification relied on 60 Vbeta primers (plus 13 Jbeta primers). The assay was immunoSEQ multiplex PCR, and TCRdb's table has in-frame clones only and misses some. The sample contains about 190,000 clones, 80% to 85% of which appear only once. On this clone itself: Antigen: not known.

The V end was cut by 1 base, the J end by 7 bases, with 14 bases between. CDR1 is SQVTM and CDR2 is ANQGSEA in the germline V gene. The CDR3 spans 14 residues. The clonotype comes from a boy between 10 and 17 years old in good health and CMV-seronegative. Sequenced material: PBMCs. The rearrangement joins TRBV29-1 to TRBJ1-5, with D possibly matching TRBD1 (5 bases). The CDR3 DNA reads TGCAGCGTTGAAGTCGGGCAGGGCGGCCAGCCCCAGCATTTT. Its translation: CSVEVGQGGQPQHF.